Following are 15 T cell receptor beta chains from one sample sequenced in a study of regulatory T cells in long-lasting Graves disease. Relying on iRepertoire HTBI primers and Arm-PCR of CDR3 regions, the team built TCR beta libraries. TCRdb reprocessed the multiplex PCR reads via MiXCR and lists one record per CDR3 protein. The sample lists about 240,000 distinct CDR3 sequences; around 20% were seen once. Time point here: newly diagnosed GD, antithyroid drugs for less than 3 months. The TCR library was made from RNA extracted from PBMCs. Sample: peripheral blood mononuclear cells (PBMCs), taken at new diagnosis, from a patient treated with antithyroid drugs. These receptors originate from a female donor with Graves disease.

The V and J genes are TRBV10-3 and TRBJ2-5; unclear D gene. The CDR3 sequence is 13 residues long. V dropped 6 bases and J dropped 3 bases, with 11 bases sitting between them. Germline V gene data show CDR1 as ENHRY and CDR2 as SYGVKD. The CDR3 here is CAISQEAEETQYF. The CDR3 DNA follows: TGTGCCATCAGCCAGGAAGCCGAAGAGACCCAGTACTTC.

This clonotype appeared many times. The V and J genes are TRBV28 and TRBJ1-1, with D perhaps TRBD1 (5 bases). Germline V gene data show CDR1 as MDHEN and CDR2 as SYDVKM. V gave up 3 bases and J gave up 5 bases, with 16 bases separating them. This CDR3 spans 15 amino acids. The CDR3 DNA reads as TGTGCCAGCAGTTTGCCCCTGCCAGGGAGGACTGAAGCTTTCTTT. It encodes CASSLPLPGRTEAFF.

The sample holds many counts of this clonotype. The chain links TRBV28 to TRBJ2-5; D could derive from TRBD1 or TRBD2 (5 bases each). Germline V gene sequence: CDR1 MDHEN, CDR2 SYDVKM. The CDR3 sequence is 15 residues long. The V and J ends lost 4 bases and 5 bases respectively, with 17 bases between them. The CDR3 nucleotides are TGTGCCAGCAGTTCCGGGACGGCGGCGCGGGAGACCCAGTACTTC. Translation gives CASSSGTAARETQYF.

This clonotype showed up just a few times. This rearrangement joins TRBV24-1 to TRBJ1-2; 9 positions agree with TRBD1. The germline V gene encodes CDR1 KGHDR and CDR2 SFDVKD. The J segment lost 6 bases and the V segment lost 3 bases, leaving 4 bases of the junction unmatched. CDR3 length: 14 amino acids. For the CDR3, the DNA is TGTGCCACCAGTGATGAACAGGGGGCGAATGGCTACACCTTC. This gives the protein CATSDEQGANGYTF.

The count of this clonotype is one. It is likely a read error: a sequence one base away is far more abundant. The CDR3 DNA reads TGTGCCAGCAGCTTAGGGACTAGAGACTACAATGAGCAGTCCTTC. Translation gives CASSLGTRDYNEQSF. The gene calls are TRBV5-5 and TRBJ2-1; 8 bases align to TRBD2. Germline V gene data show CDR1 as SGHKS and CDR2 as YYEKEE (reference sequence). This CDR3 spans 15 amino acids.

At least ten counts were recorded for this clonotype. J is TRBJ1-2 and V is TRBV20-1; D possibly corresponds to TRBD1 (5 bases). With 4 bases removed from V and 6 bases from J, the gap between germline ends came to 6 bases. The CDR3 has 10 amino acids. Germline CDR1 and CDR2: DFQATT and SNEGSKA (reference sequence). The CDR3 reads CSATRDGYTF. CDR3 coding DNA: TGCAGTGCTACCAGGGATGGCTACACCTTC.

Ten or more counts support this clonotype. The chain uses TRBV24-1 and TRBJ2-3; 8 positions agree with TRBD2. The CDR3 consists of 16 residues. Germline V gene data show CDR1 as KGHDR and CDR2 as SFDVKD. V shed 9 bases, J shed 5 bases, and the junction held 15 bases outside the gene matches. In DNA form, the CDR3 reads TGTGCCACCGGAGGCGATCTCGGGAGGGAGTTAGATACGCAGTATTTT. This gives the protein CATGGDLGRELDTQYF.

This clonotype was observed at least ten times. This chain uses TRBV6-1 with TRBJ1-1; D is possibly TRBD1 (5 bases). The germline V gene encodes CDR1 MNHNS and CDR2 SASEGT. V gave up 2 bases and J gave up 0 bases, with 16 bases separating them. CDR3 length: 17 residues. CDR3 residues: CASSEYISGGMNTEAFF. The CDR3 DNA follows: TGTGCCAGCAGTGAATATATCAGCGGGGGAATGAACACTGAAGCTTTCTTT.

This clonotype appeared many times. The chain is built from TRBV7-3 and TRBJ1-1; D remains unclear. The V gene's germline CDR1 is SGHTA and CDR2 FQGTGA. There are 13 residues in the CDR3. The V and J ends lost 1 base and 7 bases respectively, with 10 bases between them. The CDR3 sequence is CASSLSYTGEAFF. CDR3 sequence (DNA): TGTGCCAGCAGCTTAAGTTATACGGGTGAAGCTTTCTTT. The whole variable domain, filled in from reference TRBV7-3 and TRBJ1-1, reads GAGVSQTPSNKVTEKGKYVELRCDPISGHTALYWYRQSLGQGPEFLIYFQGTGAADDSGLPNDRFFAVRPEGSVSTLKIQRTERGDSAVYLCASSLSYTGEAFFGQGTRLTVV.

This clonotype has ten or more counts. This sequence joins TRBV6-1 and TRBJ2-3, with a possible D match to TRBD2 (6 bases). Trimming stripped 6 bases from V and 11 bases from J, with 12 bases between. The CDR3 spans 11 residues. Per the germline V gene, CDR1 is MNHNS and CDR2 is SASEGT. Here the CDR3 reads CASRRDSKQYF. CDR3 sequence (DNA): TGTGCCAGCAGACGGGACTCTAAGCAGTATTTT.

The rearrangement links TRBV28 to TRBJ1-5; perhaps TRBD1 as D (5 bases). The germline V gene encodes CDR1 MDHEN and CDR2 SYDVKM. The CDR3 is made up of 12 amino acids. The V end was cut by 6 bases, the J end by 11 bases, with 14 bases between. The CDR3 spells CASRGRRETQHF. The CDR3 DNA sequence: TGTGCCAGCAGGGGGCGCCGGGAGACCCAGCATTTT.

This chain uses TRBV18 with TRBJ2-1; 10 bases are shared with TRBD2. The CDR3 is 17 residues long. CDR1 is KGHSH, CDR2 LQKENI, per germline. V lost 3 bases, J lost 2 bases, and 7 bases stayed unmatched. CDR3 region: CASSPLSGGATYNEQFF. The CDR3 DNA is TGTGCCAGCTCACCCCTAAGCGGGGGGGCCACCTACAATGAGCAGTTCTTC. The whole variable domain, filled in from reference TRBV18 and TRBJ2-1, reads NAGVMQNPRHLVRRRGQEARLRCSPMKGHSHVYWYRQLPEEGLKFMVYLQKENIIDESGMPKERFSAEFPKEGPSILRIQQVVRGDSAAYFCASSPLSGGATYNEQFFGPGTRLTVL.

This clonotype was seen at least ten times. The chain combines TRBV10-2 with TRBJ1-1; no firm D call. Germline lookup yields CDR1 WSHSY and CDR2 SAAADI. This CDR3 has 14 amino acids. V was trimmed by 5 bases and J by 3 bases, leaving 13 bases between them. This chain's CDR3 is CASSPPDLYTEAFF. CDR3 in DNA: TGCGCCAGCAGTCCCCCCGACCTATACACTGAAGCTTTCTTT.

This clonotype was observed at least ten times. Mismatch with germline at one junction end may stem from a read error. The V gene is TRBV6-2 or TRBV6-3, the J gene TRBJ2-3; D unclear. The CDR3 is 15 residues long. CDR1 is MNHEY, CDR2 SVGEGT, per germline. The CDR3 protein is CASSRAFDPGDTQYF. The CDR3, as DNA: TGTGCCAGCAGCAGAGCGTTTGACCCCGGAGATACGCAATATTTT.

Concerning this clonotype: A read error may be the cause here, since a much bigger clone is one base away. The rearrangement links TRBV6-1 to TRBJ1-5; D is uncertain. V shed 7 bases and J shed 3 bases, with 10 bases lying between them. Germline V lookup: CDR1 MNHNS, CDR2 SASEGT. The CDR3 loop spans 13 amino acids. The CDR3, as DNA: TGTGCCAGCACCCGGACCTCCAATCAGCCCCAGCATTTT. Translation: CASTRTSNQPQHF.